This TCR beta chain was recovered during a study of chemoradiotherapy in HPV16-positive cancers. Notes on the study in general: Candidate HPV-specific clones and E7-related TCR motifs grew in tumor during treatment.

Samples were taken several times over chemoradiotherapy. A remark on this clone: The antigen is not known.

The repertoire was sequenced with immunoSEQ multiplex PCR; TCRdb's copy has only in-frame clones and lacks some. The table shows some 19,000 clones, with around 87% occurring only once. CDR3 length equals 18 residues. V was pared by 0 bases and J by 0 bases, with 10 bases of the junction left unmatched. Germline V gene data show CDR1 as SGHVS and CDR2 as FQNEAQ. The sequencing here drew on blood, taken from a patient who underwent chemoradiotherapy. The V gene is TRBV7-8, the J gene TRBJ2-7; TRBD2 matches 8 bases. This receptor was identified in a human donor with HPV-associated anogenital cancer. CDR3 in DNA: TGTGCCAGCAGCTTAGCGACGGCGGGGGGCCCTAACTCCTACGAGCAGTACTTC. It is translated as CASSLATAGGPNSYEQYF.